This TCR beta chain was captured by sequencing in a study of blood T cell repertoires in COVID-19. Looking at the study overall: Collection of acute and convalescent COVID-19 samples took place in the United States, Italy and Spain. The cDNA or gDNA used as material had been derived from T cells, B-cell-depleted T cells, or PBMCs.

Per the study methods: Amplification of reference gene primers was used by the study to estimate nucleated cell counts. TCRdb keeps only in-frame clones here, not all; method: immunoSEQ multiplex PCR. D and trimming were read from the DNA, whereas the V and J calls and clone size are those reported in that table. The data show about 310,000 clones, roughly 87% seen once. Assignment of participants to cohorts was predicated upon participant-reported clinical history. Sequenced: PBMCs or T cells enriched from blood (not recorded which). The receptor comes from a woman aged 18-29 years who had recovered from COVID-19.

CDR3 in DNA: TGTGCCAGCAGCTTGGGTGGGCTTGGAAACACCATATATTTT. Its translation: CASSLGGLGNTIYF. The chain combines TRBV5-4 with TRBJ1-3; no clear D gene. Per germline, CDR1 SGHNT and CDR2 YYREEE (reference sequence). Trimming shortened V by 0 bases and J by 3 bases, and 7 bases separated the two germline ends. CDR3 length: 14 amino acids.